Each of the 28 T cell receptor beta chains below was sequenced from the same sample in a study of blood T cell repertoires in COVID-19. Clones were sequenced by immunoSEQ multiplex PCR, and TCRdb holds only the in-frame ones, with some missing. This table holds approximately 170,000 clones, under 85% found once. Material: peripheral blood. The receptors stem from a man between 65 and 79 years old who had recovered from COVID-19.

The chain employs TRBV5-1 and TRBJ1-5; perhaps TRBD1 as D (5 bases). The length of the CDR3 is 15 residues. CDR1 and CDR2 (germline): SGHRS, YFSETQ. V gave up 2 bases and J gave up 4 bases, with 13 bases separating them. The CDR3 loop reads CASSFDTGGNQPQHF. The CDR3 nucleotides are TGCGCCAGCAGCTTCGACACCGGGGGTAATCAGCCCCAGCATTTT.

The rearrangement uses TRBV5-4 and TRBJ2-3; TRBD1 matches 8 bases. This CDR3 comprises 15 residues. Germline values: CDR1 SGHNT, CDR2 YYREEE (reference sequence). V lost 1 base to trimming and J lost 0 bases; unmatched junction nucleotides: 1. The CDR3 DNA reads TGTGCCAGCAGCTTGCGGACAGGGAGCACAGATACGCAGTATTTT. Its translation: CASSLRTGSTDTQYF. Drawing the rest from reference TRBV5-4 and TRBJ2-3, the complete variable domain is ETGVTQSPTHLIKTRGQQVTLRCSSQSGHNTVSWYQQALGQGPQFIFQYYREEENGRGNFPPRFSGLQFPNYSSELNVNALELDDSALYLCASSLRTGSTDTQYFGPGTRLTVL.

The chain uses TRBV2 and TRBJ2-7; D might be TRBD1 (6 bases). In germline, CDR1 is SNHLY, CDR2 FYNNEI. The CDR3 contains 14 residues. Trimming removed 6 bases at V and 2 bases at J, with 14 bases between. Written as DNA, the CDR3 is TGTGCCAGCAGGCCTACGGGACACACCTACGAGCAGTACTTC. This codes for CASRPTGHTYEQYF.

The chain uses TRBV5-5 and TRBJ2-5; D might be TRBD2 (5 bases). The V end was cut by 0 bases, the J end by 3 bases, with 12 bases between. This CDR3 has 15 amino acids. CDR1 and CDR2 (germline): SGHKS, YYEKEE (reference sequence). The CDR3 region is CASSLGGMREETQYF. The CDR3 nucleotides are TGTGCCAGCAGCTTGGGGGGTATGAGGGAAGAGACCCAGTACTTC.

The V and J genes are TRBV27 and TRBJ2-7; 7 nucleotides match TRBD2. Germline CDR1 reads MNHEY; CDR2 reads SMNVEV (reference sequence). This CDR3 is 15 amino acids long. The J segment lost 4 bases and the V segment lost 1 base, leaving 7 bases of the junction unmatched. CDR3 DNA: TGTGCCAGCAGTTTATATGGCGGGAGTGTTTACGAGCAGTACTTC. Translation: CASSLYGGSVYEQYF.

This sequence joins TRBV19 and TRBJ2-6; 7 bases are a match to TRBD1. Trimming cost V 5 bases and J 0 bases; bases outside gene matches: 13. Germline V gives CDR1 LNHDA, CDR2 SQIVND (reference sequence). This CDR3 has 19 amino acids. The CDR3 reads CASSPQTGSPTSGANVLTF. The CDR3 nucleotides are TGTGCCAGTAGTCCCCAGACAGGGTCCCCAACCTCTGGGGCCAACGTCCTGACTTTC.

The chain uses TRBV24-1 and TRBJ2-1; 16 positions agree with TRBD2. Germline-derived CDR1 and CDR2 are KGHDR and SFDVKD. With 2 bases clipped from V and 0 bases from J, the junction kept 3 bases outside the gene matches. CDR3 length equals 19 residues. The CDR3 sequence: CATSDSGLAGGTSYNEQFF. The CDR3 nucleotides are TGTGCCACCAGTGATTCGGGACTAGCGGGAGGGACCTCCTACAATGAGCAGTTCTTC.

The chain uses TRBV9 and TRBJ1-1, with 8 bases that match TRBD1. The V segment lost 4 bases and the J segment 5 bases; nucleotides outside the gene matches: 13. The CDR3 has 16 residues. CDR1 and CDR2 (germline): SGDLS, YYNGEE. CDR3 sequence reads: CASSPGQGRSQTEAFF. CDR3 coding DNA: TGTGCCAGCAGCCCAGGACAGGGAAGATCCCAGACTGAAGCTTTCTTT.

The chain is built from TRBV10-2 and TRBJ1-3, with 7 bases identical to TRBD1. Trimming took 6 bases from V and 4 from J; bases not matched to a gene: 3. CDR3 length: 13 amino acids. Germline CDR1 reads WSHSY; CDR2 reads SAAADI. CDR3 in amino acids: CASRGQSGNTIYF. The CDR3, as DNA: TGCGCCAGCAGGGGACAGTCCGGAAACACCATATATTTT.

This chain links TRBV7-6 with TRBJ1-5, with 10 positions matching TRBD1. V lost 4 bases to trimming and J lost 2 bases; unmatched junction nucleotides: 5. CDR3 length equals 16 residues. Per germline, CDR1 SGHVS and CDR2 FNYEAQ. In DNA form, the CDR3 reads TGTGCCAGCAGCTCCTCGACAGGGGGCGGCAATCAGCCCCAGCATTTT. Residues: CASSSSTGGGNQPQHF.

CDR3 in amino acids: CASSQDPSLQETQYF. For the CDR3, the DNA is TGCGCCAGCAGCCAAGATCCTAGCCTGCAAGAGACCCAGTACTTC. The gene calls are TRBV4-1 and TRBJ2-5; possibly TRBD2 for D (5 bases). The CDR3 extends over 15 amino acids. Deletions cut 0 bases from V and 2 bases from J, with 10 bases between. CDR1 and CDR2 (germline): MGHRA, YSYEKL.

V gene TRBV19 combines with J gene TRBJ1-5; possible D gene TRBD1, 5 bases. In germline, CDR1 is LNHDA, CDR2 SQIVND (reference sequence). The CDR3 is 14 amino acids. V was clipped by 5 bases and J by 2 bases, with 10 bases between them. This CDR3 is CASSVREGNQPQHF. CDR3 DNA: TGTGCCAGTAGTGTCAGGGAGGGCAATCAGCCCCAGCATTTT.

The genes are TRBV7-9 and TRBJ2-1; D possibly corresponds to TRBD1 (5 bases). This CDR3 is built from 12 residues. CDR1 and CDR2 from the germline V gene are SEHNR and FQNEAQ (reference sequence). V lost 1 base to trimming and J lost 10 bases, with 8 bases between them. The CDR3 coding sequence is TGTGCCAGCAGCTTAGTAACAGGCGAGCAGTTCTTC. Encoded protein: CASSLVTGEQFF.

This clone was counted once. V usage is TRBV28 and J usage is TRBJ2-1; TRBD2 might be the D (6 bases). Trimming removed 7 bases at V and 6 bases at J, with 16 bases between. Germline V CDR1 and CDR2: MDHEN, SYDVKM. The CDR3 has 14 amino acids. For the CDR3, the DNA is TGTGCCAGCACATCAGCGGGCGTAGCCAATGAGCAGTTCTTC. Encoded protein: CASTSAGVANEQFF.

This clone was seen a single time. This chain links TRBV3-1 (or the pseudogene TRBV3-2) with TRBJ2-2; TRBD2 agrees at 13 bases. The CDR3 runs to 18 residues. Germline V gene data show CDR1 as LGHDT and CDR2 as YNNKEL (reference sequence). The trim removed 0 bases at V and 4 bases at J, leaving 5 bases unmatched. The CDR3 DNA follows: TGTGCCAGCAGCCAAGAGTGGACTAGCGGGAGAGGCACCGGGGAGCTGTTTTTT. Its translation is CASSQEWTSGRGTGELFF.

The gene calls are TRBV5-1 and TRBJ2-7, with unresolved D. Deletions cut 0 bases from V and 2 bases from J, with 12 bases between. This CDR3 spans 15 amino acids. CDR1 is SGHRS, CDR2 YFSETQ, per germline. The CDR3 is CASSLAATNAYEQYF. The CDR3 DNA sequence: TGCGCCAGCAGCTTGGCCGCGACAAACGCCTACGAGCAGTACTTC.

The rearrangement joins TRBV28 to TRBJ2-5, with 11 bases identical to TRBD2. Germline trimming cut 4 bases from V and 5 bases from J; bases unmatched to any gene: 6. The CDR3 is 15 residues long. Germline CDR1 is MDHEN and CDR2 is SYDVKM. This chain's CDR3 is CASSSAGTSGETQYF. The DNA of the CDR3 is TGTGCCAGCAGTTCCGCCGGGACTAGCGGCGAGACCCAGTACTTC.

The chain recombines TRBV11-3 with TRBJ2-3; TRBD2 agrees at 7 bases. CDR1 is SGHNT, CDR2 YENEEA, per germline. V was pared by 1 base and J by 0 bases, with 1 base of the junction left unmatched. The CDR3 length is 15 residues. DNA for the CDR3: TGTGCCAGCAGCTTAGGGGGGGGGAGCACAGATACGCAGTATTTT. Its protein is CASSLGGGSTDTQYF.

This chain links TRBV6-5 with TRBJ1-1; D may be TRBD1 (6 bases). Trimming removed 2 bases at V and 11 bases at J, with 12 bases between. CDR1 is MNHEY, CDR2 SVGAGI, per germline. The CDR3 is made up of 12 amino acids. The CDR3 region has the DNA TGTGCCAGCAGTTACCGGGCAGGGGAGGCTTTCTTT. This translates into CASSYRAGEAFF.

CDR3 region: CASSESTGVADTQYF. CDR3 coding DNA: TGCGCCAGCAGTGAGTCGACGGGAGTGGCAGATACGCAGTATTTT. The chain has TRBV10-1 and TRBJ2-3; TRBD2 might be the D (6 bases). V lost 0 bases and J lost 4, with 11 bases in between. There are 15 residues in the CDR3. Germline CDR1 reads WNHNN; CDR2 reads SYGVQD (reference sequence).

The V gene is TRBV3-1 (or the pseudogene TRBV3-2), the J gene TRBJ2-5; 7 bases match TRBD2. From germline, CDR1 is LGHDT and CDR2 YNNKEL (reference sequence). The CDR3 loop spans 16 amino acids. The V and J ends lost 2 bases and 9 bases, in that order; junction bases with no gene match: 15. The CDR3 region is CASSQLRTSAQVAQYF. In DNA form, the CDR3 reads TGTGCCAGCAGCCAACTGAGAACTAGCGCTCAGGTGGCCCAGTACTTC.

V is TRBV4-1 and J is TRBJ2-2, with D tentatively TRBD2 (6 bases). The V gene lost 4 bases and the J gene lost 0 bases, with 9 bases spanning the gap. CDR1 is MGHRA, CDR2 YSYEKL, per germline. The CDR3 is 15 residues long. The chain's CDR3 is CASSRGGANTGELFF. The CDR3 DNA follows: TGCGCCAGCAGCCGAGGCGGGGCGAACACCGGGGAGCTGTTTTTT.

This chain connects TRBV10-1 to TRBJ2-5; maybe TRBD1 (6 bases). V gave up 0 bases and J gave up 1 base, with 6 bases separating them. Germline-derived CDR1 and CDR2 are WNHNN and SYGVQD (reference sequence). CDR3 length: 14 amino acids. For the CDR3, the DNA is TGCGCCAGCAGTGAGTCACAGGGCCAAGAGACCCAGTACTTC. Its translation: CASSESQGQETQYF.

The rearrangement links TRBV15 to TRBJ2-4, with 7 bases fitting TRBD1. Germline loops: CDR1 LNHNV, CDR2 YYDKDF (reference sequence). Trimming took 5 bases from V and 5 from J; bases not matched to a gene: 6. The CDR3 is made up of 14 amino acids. The CDR3: CATSGRQGENIQYF. CDR3 coding DNA: TGTGCCACCAGCGGGAGACAGGGCGAAAACATTCAGTACTTC.

The gene calls are TRBV19 and TRBJ2-5, with 11 positions matching TRBD1. V shed 6 bases and J 5 bases; nucleotides not matched to a gene: 8. This CDR3 is built from 15 residues. Germline V CDR1 and CDR2: LNHDA, SQIVND (reference sequence). The CDR3 loop reads CASSPGQGASETQYF. The CDR3 DNA reads as TGTGCCAGTAGCCCCGGACAGGGGGCTTCCGAGACCCAGTACTTC.

The chain has TRBV5-1 and TRBJ2-3; 11 bases fit TRBD1. CDR1 is SGHRS and CDR2 is YFSETQ in the germline V gene. CDR3 length: 16 residues. With 4 bases clipped from V and 1 base from J, the junction kept 5 bases outside the gene matches. The CDR3: CASSRRTGGGTDTQYF. As DNA, the CDR3 is TGCGCCAGCAGCCGCCGGACAGGGGGCGGCACAGATACGCAGTATTTT.

The chain joins TRBV5-1 to TRBJ2-5; TRBD2 agrees at 7 bases. The V and J ends lost 6 bases and 5 bases, in that order; junction bases with no gene match: 7. The CDR3 runs 13 residues. CDR1 and CDR2 from the germline V gene are SGHRS and YFSETQ. The DNA for the CDR3 is TGCGCCAGCACGACCGGGAGGTGGGAGACCCAGTACTTC. Translation: CASTTGRWETQYF.

CDR3 region: CAISVGDRGIGDTQYF. The CDR3 coding sequence is TGTGCCATCAGTGTGGGGGACAGGGGAATTGGTGATACGCAGTATTTT. This chain connects TRBV10-3 to TRBJ2-3; 10 bases are shared with TRBD1. In germline, CDR1 is ENHRY, CDR2 SYGVKD. The CDR3 has 16 amino acids. V dropped 4 bases and J dropped 6; count of bases not matched to a gene: 10.